The clone carrying this TCR beta chain was found a few times. Its antigen is currently unknown. The data are from a study of T-cell reconstitution after alpha-beta-depleted transplantation in children. Findings and caveats of the study: Reportedly, roughly two months post-transplant, alpha-beta T cells arose from several hundred expanded graft clones. Fresh T-cell production supplied most of the T-cell counts and diversity seen one year after transplant. It was surviving recipient T cells and thymic progenitors that gave some patients high TCRbeta diversity at day 60.

Preparation of the TCRbeta library was carried out with unique molecular identifiers. One entry per CDR3 protein results from TCRdb running MiXCR on the PCR reads. The data contain roughly 310,000 distinct CDR3 sequences, 20% to 30% of them seen just once; the ten biggest clones take up around 9.9%. Sequences were derived from PBMCs, mostly from graft donor cells, sampled 180 days after TCRalphabeta/CD19-depleted stem cell transplant. This clonotype was sampled from a male patient aged 10 to 17 who had a stem cell transplant for acute lymphoblastic leukemia, so the T cells may come from the graft donor.

The CDR3 DNA is TGTGCCAGCAGTGACTCGAGACATACCAAAAACATTCAGTACTTC. It yields the protein CASSDSRHTKNIQYF. The genes are TRBV6-4 and TRBJ2-4; unclear D gene. The CDR3 covers 15 residues. V lost 0 bases and J 2 bases, leaving 8 bases between the germline ends. CDR1 and CDR2 from the germline V gene are MRHNA and SNTAGT.